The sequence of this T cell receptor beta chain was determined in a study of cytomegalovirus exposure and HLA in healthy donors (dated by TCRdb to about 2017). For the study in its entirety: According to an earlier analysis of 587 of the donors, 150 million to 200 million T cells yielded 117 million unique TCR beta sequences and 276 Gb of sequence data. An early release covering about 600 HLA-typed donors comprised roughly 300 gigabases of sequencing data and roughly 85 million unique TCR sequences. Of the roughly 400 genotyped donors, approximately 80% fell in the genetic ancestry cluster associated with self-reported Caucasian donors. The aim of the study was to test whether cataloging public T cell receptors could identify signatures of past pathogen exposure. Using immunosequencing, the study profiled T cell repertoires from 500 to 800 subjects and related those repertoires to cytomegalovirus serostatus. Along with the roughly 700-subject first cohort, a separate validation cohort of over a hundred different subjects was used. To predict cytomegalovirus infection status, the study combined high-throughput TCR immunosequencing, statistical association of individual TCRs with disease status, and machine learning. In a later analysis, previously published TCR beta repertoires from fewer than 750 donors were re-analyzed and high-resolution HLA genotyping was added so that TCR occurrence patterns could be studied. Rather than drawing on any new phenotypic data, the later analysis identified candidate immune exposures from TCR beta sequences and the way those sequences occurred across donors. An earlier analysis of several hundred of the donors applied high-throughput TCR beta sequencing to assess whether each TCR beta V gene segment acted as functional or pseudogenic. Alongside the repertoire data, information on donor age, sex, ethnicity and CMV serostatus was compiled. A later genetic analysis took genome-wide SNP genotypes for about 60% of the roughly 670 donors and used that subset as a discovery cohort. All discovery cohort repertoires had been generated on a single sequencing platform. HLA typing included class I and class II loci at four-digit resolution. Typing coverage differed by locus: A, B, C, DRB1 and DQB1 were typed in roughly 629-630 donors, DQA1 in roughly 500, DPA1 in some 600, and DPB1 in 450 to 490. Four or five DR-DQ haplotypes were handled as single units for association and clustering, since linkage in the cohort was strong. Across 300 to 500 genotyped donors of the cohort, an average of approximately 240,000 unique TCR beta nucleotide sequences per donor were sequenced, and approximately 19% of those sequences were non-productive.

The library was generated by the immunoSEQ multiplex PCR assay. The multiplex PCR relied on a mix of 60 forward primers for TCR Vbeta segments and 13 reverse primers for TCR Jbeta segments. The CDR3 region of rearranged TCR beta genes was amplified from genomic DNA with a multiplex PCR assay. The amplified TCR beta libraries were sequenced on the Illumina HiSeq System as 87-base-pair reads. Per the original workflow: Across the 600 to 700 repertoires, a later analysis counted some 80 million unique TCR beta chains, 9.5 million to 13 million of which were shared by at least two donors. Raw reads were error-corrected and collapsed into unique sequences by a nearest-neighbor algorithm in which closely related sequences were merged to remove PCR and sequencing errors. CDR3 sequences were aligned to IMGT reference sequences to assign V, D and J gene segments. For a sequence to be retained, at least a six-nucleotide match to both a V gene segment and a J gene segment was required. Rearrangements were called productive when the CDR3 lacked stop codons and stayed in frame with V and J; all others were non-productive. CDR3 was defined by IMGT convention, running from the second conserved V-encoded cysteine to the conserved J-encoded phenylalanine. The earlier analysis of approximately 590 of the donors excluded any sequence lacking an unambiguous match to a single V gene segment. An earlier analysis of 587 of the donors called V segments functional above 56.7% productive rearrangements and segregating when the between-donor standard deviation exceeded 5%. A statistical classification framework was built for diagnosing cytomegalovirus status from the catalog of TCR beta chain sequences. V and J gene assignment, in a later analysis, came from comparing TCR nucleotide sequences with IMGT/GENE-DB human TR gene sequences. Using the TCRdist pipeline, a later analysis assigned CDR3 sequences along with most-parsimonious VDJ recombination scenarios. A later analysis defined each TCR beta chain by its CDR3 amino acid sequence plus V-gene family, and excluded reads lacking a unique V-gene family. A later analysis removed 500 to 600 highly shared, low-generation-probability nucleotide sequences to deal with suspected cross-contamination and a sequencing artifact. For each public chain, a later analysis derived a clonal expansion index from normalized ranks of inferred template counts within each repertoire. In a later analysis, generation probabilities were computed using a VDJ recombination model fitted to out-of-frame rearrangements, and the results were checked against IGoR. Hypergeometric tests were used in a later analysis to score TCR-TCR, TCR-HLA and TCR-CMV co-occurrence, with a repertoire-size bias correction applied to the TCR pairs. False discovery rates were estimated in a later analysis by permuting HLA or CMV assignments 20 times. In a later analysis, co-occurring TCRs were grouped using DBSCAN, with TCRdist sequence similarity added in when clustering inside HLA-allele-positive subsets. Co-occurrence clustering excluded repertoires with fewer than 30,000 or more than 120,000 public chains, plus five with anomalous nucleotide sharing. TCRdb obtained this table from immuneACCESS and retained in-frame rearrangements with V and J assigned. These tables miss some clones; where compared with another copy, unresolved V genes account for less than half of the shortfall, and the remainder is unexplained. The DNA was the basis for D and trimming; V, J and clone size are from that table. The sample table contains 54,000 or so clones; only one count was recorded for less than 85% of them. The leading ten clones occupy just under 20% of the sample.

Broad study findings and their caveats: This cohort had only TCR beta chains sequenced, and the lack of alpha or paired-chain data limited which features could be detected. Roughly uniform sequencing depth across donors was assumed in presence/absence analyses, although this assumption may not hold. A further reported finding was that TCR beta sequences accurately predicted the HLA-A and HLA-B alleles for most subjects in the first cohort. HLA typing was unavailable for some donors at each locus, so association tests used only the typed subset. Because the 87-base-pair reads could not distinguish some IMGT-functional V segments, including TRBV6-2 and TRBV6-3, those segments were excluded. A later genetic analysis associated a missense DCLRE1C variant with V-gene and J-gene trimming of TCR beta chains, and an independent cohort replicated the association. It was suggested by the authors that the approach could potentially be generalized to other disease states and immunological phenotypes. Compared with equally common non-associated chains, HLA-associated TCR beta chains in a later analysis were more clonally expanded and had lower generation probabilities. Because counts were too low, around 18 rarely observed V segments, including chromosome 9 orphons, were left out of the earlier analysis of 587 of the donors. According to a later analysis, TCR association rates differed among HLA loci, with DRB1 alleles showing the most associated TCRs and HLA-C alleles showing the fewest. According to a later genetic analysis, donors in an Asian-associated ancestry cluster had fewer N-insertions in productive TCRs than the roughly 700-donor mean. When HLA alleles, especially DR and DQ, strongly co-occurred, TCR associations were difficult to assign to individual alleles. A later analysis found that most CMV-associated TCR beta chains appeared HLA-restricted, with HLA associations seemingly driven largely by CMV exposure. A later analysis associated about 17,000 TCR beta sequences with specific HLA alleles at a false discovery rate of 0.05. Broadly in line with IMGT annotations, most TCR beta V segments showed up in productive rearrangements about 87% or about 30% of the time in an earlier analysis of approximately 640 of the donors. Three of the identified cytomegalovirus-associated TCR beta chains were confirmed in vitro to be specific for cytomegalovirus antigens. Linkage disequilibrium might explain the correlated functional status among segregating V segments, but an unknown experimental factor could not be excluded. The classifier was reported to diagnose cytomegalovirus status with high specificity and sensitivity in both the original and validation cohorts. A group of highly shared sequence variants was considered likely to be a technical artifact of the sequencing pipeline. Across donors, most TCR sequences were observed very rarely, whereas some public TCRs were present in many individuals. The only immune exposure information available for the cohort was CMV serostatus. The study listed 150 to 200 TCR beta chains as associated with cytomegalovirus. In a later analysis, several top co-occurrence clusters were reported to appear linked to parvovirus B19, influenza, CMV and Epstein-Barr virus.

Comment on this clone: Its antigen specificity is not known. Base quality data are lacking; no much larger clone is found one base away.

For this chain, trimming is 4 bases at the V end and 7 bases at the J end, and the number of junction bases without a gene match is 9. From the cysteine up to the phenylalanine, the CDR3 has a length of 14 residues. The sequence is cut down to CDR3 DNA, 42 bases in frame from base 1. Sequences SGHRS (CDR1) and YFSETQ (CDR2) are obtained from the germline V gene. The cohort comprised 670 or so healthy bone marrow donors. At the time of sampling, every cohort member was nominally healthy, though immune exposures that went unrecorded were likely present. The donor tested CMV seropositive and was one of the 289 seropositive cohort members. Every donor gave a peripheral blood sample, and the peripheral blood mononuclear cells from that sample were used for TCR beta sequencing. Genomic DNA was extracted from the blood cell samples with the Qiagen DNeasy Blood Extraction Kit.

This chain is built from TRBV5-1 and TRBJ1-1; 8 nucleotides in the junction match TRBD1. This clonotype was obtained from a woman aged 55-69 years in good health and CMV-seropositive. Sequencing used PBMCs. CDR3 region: CASSRGQAGGEAFF. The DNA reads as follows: TGCGCCAGCAGCAGGGGACAGGCAGGGGGTGAAGCTTTCTTT. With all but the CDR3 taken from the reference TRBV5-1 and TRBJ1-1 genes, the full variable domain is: KAGVTQTPRYLIKTRGQQVTLSCSPISGHRSVSWYQQTPGQGLQFLFEYFSETQRNKGNFPGRFSGRQFSNSRSEMNVSTLELGDSALYLCASSRGQAGGEAFFGQGTRLTVV.